One sample yielded the 8 T cell receptor beta chains listed below, sequenced in a study of T cells in Graves' hyperthyroidism and ophthalmopathy. TCR beta CDR3 regions were amplified from RNA. HTBI primers were the set used in a first-round RT-PCR of the TCR CDR3. MiXCR, run by TCRdb on the multiplex PCR reads, gives a single entry per CDR3 protein. Found here are around 520,000 distinct CDR3 sequences, around 22% of them singletons; the top ten hold 11%. Sequenced material: blood. The source of these receptors is a woman aged 25-40 years with Graves' ophthalmopathy.

Ten or more counts support this clonotype. The CDR3 reads CASSFGNRGVWPLHF. The CDR3 DNA sequence: TGTGCCAGCAGTTTTGGGAACAGGGGAGTTTGGCCCCTCCACTTT. The chain couples TRBV6-5 to TRBJ1-6, with 7 bases fitting TRBD1. Germline V lookup: CDR1 MNHEY, CDR2 SVGAGI. V lost 4 bases to trimming and J lost 13 bases; unmatched junction nucleotides: 13. The CDR3 contains 15 residues.

This clonotype was seen many times. This rearrangement joins TRBV7-2 to TRBJ1-5, with D perhaps matching TRBD1 (6 bases). This CDR3 has 13 residues. V dropped 3 bases and J dropped 5 bases, with 8 bases sitting between them. Germline CDR1 is SGHTA and CDR2 is FQGNSA. The CDR3 DNA reads TGTGCCAGCAGCTTGAAGGGGGATCAGCCCCAGCATTTT. Its protein product is CASSLKGDQPQHF.

This clonotype appeared a few times. The rearrangement joins TRBV6-1 to TRBJ2-2, with D perhaps TRBD2 (6 bases). V was cut by 7 bases and J by 2 bases, with 14 bases left in between. Germline V CDR1 and CDR2: MNHNS, SASEGT. CDR3 length equals 15 residues. CDR3 protein: CASTQRTTNTGELFF. Here the CDR3 DNA reads TGTGCCAGCACCCAAAGGACTACCAACACCGGGGAGCTGTTTTTT.

This clonotype was seen just once. V gene TRBV12-3 or TRBV12-4 combines with J gene TRBJ2-5; TRBD2 is a possible D gene (5 bases). The V end was cut by 4 bases, the J end by 1 base, with 19 bases between. The CDR3 consists of 17 residues. The CDR3 protein is CASSSTRDSQTQETQYF. CDR3 DNA sequence: TGTGCCAGCAGTTCGACTCGGGATAGCCAGACCCAAGAGACCCAGTACTTC.

This chain links TRBV19 with TRBJ2-2; 8 bases map to TRBD1. Germline V CDR1 and CDR2: LNHDA, SQIVND (reference sequence). The CDR3 is made up of 15 amino acids. Unmatched junction bases numbered 7, after V lost 4 bases and J lost 6 bases. The CDR3 region has the DNA TGTGCCAGTAGTACGGACAGGGTCGGGTCCGGGGAGCTGTTTTTT. Protein product: CASSTDRVGSGELFF.

This clonotype was observed a single time. This chain links TRBV12-3 or TRBV12-4 with TRBJ2-5; 7 bases align to TRBD2. This CDR3 has 15 residues. After removal of 6 bases from V and 0 bases from J, the junction contained 7 bases not matched to a gene. This CDR3 is CASSPTSVYQETQYF. As DNA, the CDR3 is TGTGCCAGCAGCCCAACTAGCGTATACCAAGAGACCCAGTACTTC.

This clonotype has at least ten counts. The V and J genes are TRBV7-9 and TRBJ1-2; D might be TRBD1 (6 bases). The CDR3 runs 13 residues. Germline values: CDR1 SEHNR, CDR2 FQNEAQ (reference sequence). Deletions cut 4 bases from V and 4 bases from J, with 10 bases between. The CDR3 bases are TGTGCCAGCAGCTCCGGACAGCTCTATGGCTACACCTTC. Translated, it gives CASSSGQLYGYTF. The whole variable domain, filled in from reference TRBV7-9 and TRBJ1-2, reads DTGVSQNPRHKITKRGQNVTFRCDPISEHNRLYWYRQTLGQGPEFLTYFQNEAQLEKSRLLSDRFSAERPKGSFSTLEIQRTEQGDSAMYLCASSSGQLYGYTFGSGTRLTVV.

On this clonotype itself: A clone one base away is much larger, so this may be a read error. This CDR3 fails to terminate in the conserved phenylalanine or tryptophan, so it likely reflects a read error. The genes are TRBV5-1 and TRBJ2-2, with D perhaps assigned TRBD1 or TRBD2 (5 bases each). This CDR3 is built from 16 residues. V lost 1 base to trimming and J lost 3 bases, with 13 bases between them. The germline gives CDR1 SGHRS, CDR2 YFSETQ. For the CDR3, the DNA is TGCGCCAGCAGCTTGTACTTGGGGGATTACACCGGGGAGCTGTTTTTG. Translated: CASSLYLGDYTGELFL.